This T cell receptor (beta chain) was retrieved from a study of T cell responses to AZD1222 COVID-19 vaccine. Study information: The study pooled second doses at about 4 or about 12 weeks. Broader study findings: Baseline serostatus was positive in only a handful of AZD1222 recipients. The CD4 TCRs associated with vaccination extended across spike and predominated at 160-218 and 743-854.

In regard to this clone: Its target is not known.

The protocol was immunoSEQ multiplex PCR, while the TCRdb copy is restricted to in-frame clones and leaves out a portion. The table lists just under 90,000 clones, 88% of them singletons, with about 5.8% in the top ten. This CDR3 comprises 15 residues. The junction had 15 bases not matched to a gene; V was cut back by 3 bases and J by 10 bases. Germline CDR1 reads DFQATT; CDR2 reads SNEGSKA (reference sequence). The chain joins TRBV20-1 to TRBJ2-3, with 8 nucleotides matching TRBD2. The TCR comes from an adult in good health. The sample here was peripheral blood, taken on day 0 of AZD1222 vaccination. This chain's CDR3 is CSASEGTGGLTAQYF. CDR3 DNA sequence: TGCAGTGCTAGTGAAGGGACGGGGGGGCTAACGGCGCAGTATTTT.